A selection of T cell receptor beta chains follows, all from one sample in a study of tumor and adjacent non-tumor tissue in lung cancer. MiXCR was run by TCRdb on the multiplex PCR reads, yielding one entry per CDR3 protein. The sample has some 99,000 distinct CDR3 sequences, about 75% seen once. The sequenced sample was lung tumor tissue. These receptor sequences come from a woman aged 55-69 years with non-small cell lung cancer. Each CDR3 is given with its conserved first and last residue. A D gene is named only where the DNA matches it firmly. Size is stated for part of the rows, as once, few or many counts, or as a class when the clone is expanded.

clone_size | j_call | d_call | v_call | cdr3_nt | cdr3_aa
few | TRBJ1-6 | TRBD1 | TRBV28 | TGTGCCAGCAGCCGGCCGGGACAGTACTCACCCCTCCACTTT | CASSRPGQYSPLHF
. | TRBJ1-1 | . | TRBV6-2/TRBV6-3 | TGTGCCAGCAGTTACGAAATGGCCGGACCAATGAGCACTGAAGCTTTCTTT | CASSYEMAGPMSTEAFF
few | TRBJ2-5 | . | TRBV13 | TGTGCCAGCAGCTTCGGGGGATTGGAGGAGACCCAGTACTTC | CASSFGGLEETQYF
. | TRBJ2-6 | . | TRBV27 | TGTGCCAGCAGCTTCTCTGGGGCCAACGTCCTGACTTTC | CASSFSGANVLTF
. | TRBJ2-3 | TRBD2 | TRBV20-1 | TGCAGTGCTAGACCCCGCGGGGGAATTTTCACAGATACGCAGTATTTT | CSARPRGGIFTDTQYF
. | TRBJ1-1 | . | TRBV5-6 | TGTGCCAGCACCCAGTGGACATTAAGCACTGAAGCTTTCTTT | CASTQWTLSTEAFF
. | TRBJ1-2 | . | TRBV29-1 | TGCAGCGTTGAAGAGAGGGACGTGCGGGGCTGCACCTTC | CSVEERDVRGCTF
. | TRBJ2-3 | TRBD2 | TRBV6-6 | TGTGCCAGCAGATACCCGCTAAAGAAGCTAGCGGGGCGCATAGATATGCAATATTTT | CASRYPLKKLAGRIDMQYF
. | TRBJ2-7 | . | TRBV28 | TGTACCAGCAGTTTATGGGCGAGCGCCAACTCCTACGAGCAGTACTTC | CTSSLWASANSYEQYF
. | TRBJ1-2 | . | TRBV4-3 | TGCGCCAGCAGCCAGGACACGAACAGGGTGTTTCATTATGGCTACACCTTC | CASSQDTNRVFHYGYTF
. | TRBJ1-1 | . | TRBV11-1 | TGTGCCAGCAGCCGGGACCGCAACACAAAAGCTTTGTTT | CASSRDRNTKALF
. | TRBJ1-1 | . | TRBV4-3 | TGTGCCACCAGACAAGATTCTGCAGGGGAAGCTTTCTTT | CATRQDSAGEAFF
. | TRBJ2-7 | . | TRBV24-1 | TGTGCCACCAGTGATTTGACAGCCGCCACCTACGAGCAGTACTTC | CATSDLTAATYEQYF
. | TRBJ2-1 | . | TRBV29-1 | TGCAGTGTTGATCATCTAGCGCTCGGTGAGCACTTCTTC | CSVDHLALGEHFF
. | TRBJ1-1 | . | TRBV12-3/TRBV12-4 | TGTGCCAGCAGCTGGGAGCAGAACACTGACGCTTTCTTT | CASSWEQNTDAFF
. | TRBJ2-2 | TRBD1 | TRBV4-1 | TGCTCCAGCATTCAGAGGACAGGCGCCGGGGAGTTGTTTTTT | CSSIQRTGAGELFF
few | TRBJ2-2 | . | TRBV11-2 | TGTGCCAGCCGCTGGGGAGTGGCTTCGTCCGGGGAGCTGTTTTTT | CASRWGVASSGELFF
. | TRBJ2-7 | . | TRBV20-1 | TGCAGTGTTAGAACTATCGGGACCCTCTACGAGCAGTACTTC | CSVRTIGTLYEQYF
. | TRBJ1-1 | . | TRBV5-1 | TGCGCCAGCGGAGAACGGGGCCAGAACACTGAAGCTTTCTTT | CASGERGQNTEAFF
. | TRBJ2-2 | . | TRBV20-1 | TGCAGTGCTGATGGACAGATCGCGGAGCTGTTTTTT | CSADGQIAELFF
. | TRBJ2-5 | TRBD1 | TRBV6-1 | TGTGCCAGCAGTTTCGGCGGGACAGGGGCCCAAGAGACCCATTACTTC | CASSFGGTGAQETHYF
. | TRBJ1-5 | . | TRBV20-1 | TGCAATGTCAGGAGACGCAATCAGCCCCTGCATTTT | CNVRRRNQPLHF
. | TRBJ1-6 | TRBD1 | TRBV11-2 | TGTGCCAGCACCACGGACAGGGGGAGCTCACCCGTCCACTTT | CASTTDRGSSPVHF
many | TRBJ1-5 | . | TRBV5-5 | TGTGCCAGCAGCCGGGACAGCAATCAGCCCCAGCATTTT | CASSRDSNQPQHF
. | TRBJ2-5 | . | TRBV4-3 | TGCGCCAGCAGCCAAGATATACACCATCAAGCGACCCAGTACTTC | CASSQDIHHQATQYF
. | TRBJ1-5 | . | TRBV28 | TGTGCCAGCATCGACACTCTGGGGGGGGGGGTACAGCCCCAGCATTTT | CASIDTLGGGVQPQHF
once | TRBJ1-5 | . | TRBV6-5 | TGTTCCAGCAGTTACGCAATGGGACATCACCAGCATTTT | CSSSYAMGHHQHF
few | TRBJ2-3 | . | TRBV5-1 | TGCGCCAGCAGCTTGGAGGGGGGGTTCACAGATACGCAGTATTTT | CASSLEGGFTDTQYF
. | TRBJ2-6 | . | TRBV6-2/TRBV6-3 | TGTTCCACCACAGCGGAAACCTCTGGGGCCGACGTCCTGACTTTC | CSTTAETSGADVLTF
. | TRBJ2-7 | . | TRBV29-1 | TGCAGCGTTGTGGGTACACCCAGCTCAGTCTACGAGCAGTACTTC | CSVVGTPSSVYEQYF
. | TRBJ1-5 | TRBD1 | TRBV28 | TGTGCCAGCATGCCAGGGGGGGAGGCGCAGCCCCAGCATTTT | CASMPGGEAQPQHF
. | TRBJ2-7 | TRBD1 | TRBV29-1 | TGCAGCGTTGCCGGACAGGGGCGTTACGAGCAGTACTTC | CSVAGQGRYEQYF
. | TRBJ1-2 | . | TRBV20-1 | TGCAGTGCTAGAGAGGGGAACGACTATGGCTACACCTTT | CSAREGNDYGYTF
. | TRBJ1-6 | . | TRBV4-1 | TGCGCCAGCAGCATACCCTCGGCAGTTTATTCACCCACCCACTTT | CASSIPSAVYSPTHF
. | TRBJ1-2 | TRBD1 | TRBV11-2 | TGTGCCAGCCGCATATGGACAGGATCCGGGGGCTACACCTTC | CASRIWTGSGGYTF
. | TRBJ2-1 | . | TRBV11-3 | TGTGCCAGCAGCCTAGAGATAACTAGTGGGAGCCACAATGAGCAGTTCTTC | CASSLEITSGSHNEQFF
. | TRBJ1-1 | TRBD1 | TRBV29-1 | TGCAGCGTTCAAGGGGGCGGTGAGGCTCTCTTC | CSVQGGGEALF
once | TRBJ2-3 | . | TRBV4-3 | TGCGCCAGCAGCCAAGATAGGGTACAGGGTGCAGATACGCAGTATTTT | CASSQDRVQGADTQYF
. | TRBJ2-3 | . | TRBV28 | TGTGCCTCGTCATCTAGCCAAACCGGAGATACGCAGTATTTT | CASSSSQTGDTQYF
. | TRBJ2-7 | . | TRBV20-1 | TGCAGTGGTGCTACAGGGGAGGGGACCGAGCAGTACTTC | CSGATGEGTEQYF
. | TRBJ2-2 | TRBD1 | TRBV6-5 | TGTACCAGCAGTTTACAGGGGGATACCAGGGAGCTGTTTTTT | CTSSLQGDTRELFF
. | TRBJ2-7 | TRBD2 | TRBV11-2 | TGTGCCTGCAGTTTAGTATTAGCGGGGCCCTCCTACGAGCAGAACTTC | CACSLVLAGPSYEQNF
many | TRBJ2-6 | . | TRBV4-3 | TGCGCCAGCAGCCTTCGAGGGCCACAGCTGGGAGGGGCCAACGTCCTGACTTTC | CASSLRGPQLGGANVLTF